This T cell receptor (beta chain) was sequenced during a study of CD8+CD57+ T cells in acquired aplastic anemia. Study results and limitations: Any difference that existed in CD8+ Simpson's diversity between patients and controls was not significant. A set of 25 to 30 CD8+ CDR3 sequences was shared between patients and controls, and these sequences appeared highly expressed in patients.

The patients chosen for sequencing had shown expansion of CD8+CD57+ cells (detected by flow cytometry). About this clonotype itself: The antigen is not known.

The trim removed 1 base at V and 5 bases at J, leaving 5 bases unmatched. The CDR3 is made up of 15 amino acids. Germline loops: CDR1 PRHDT, CDR2 FYEKMQ (reference sequence). Both TCR beta VDJ combination and CDR3 sequence profiling were carried out. Genomic DNA was the template for this profiling. TCRdb reprocessed the reads with MiXCR, giving one entry per CDR3 protein. The sample records approximately 150,000 distinct CDR3 sequences, around 48% being singletons. Sequenced sample: sorted CD4+, CD8+, or CD8+CD57+ T cells (not recorded which) from PBMCs. V and J are TRBV13 and TRBJ2-7, with TRBD2 matching over 10 bases. The receptor was derived from a human donor with aplastic anemia. The CDR3 here is CASSLVGTSEDEQYF. In nucleotides, the CDR3 is TGTGCCAGCAGCTTAGTGGGGACTAGCGAGGACGAGCAGTACTTC.